The table lists the clone carrying this T cell receptor beta chain with a few counts. Its antigen is undetermined. This sample stems from a study of neoadjuvant anti-PD-1 for oral cavity cancer. Notes on the study in general: Non-responders to neoadjuvant nivolumab had significantly more clonal PBMC T cells than responders.

Profiling relied on immunoSEQ multiplex PCR, and the TCRdb table lists in-frame clones only, not all of them. This table holds 72,000 or so clones, over 70% found once. V lost 4 bases, J lost 1 base, and 7 bases lay in between. CDR1 is SQVTM and CDR2 is ANQGSEA in the germline V gene. There are 12 residues in the CDR3. The sample in question was PBMCs, obtained before nivolumab (anti-PD-1) treatment. J is TRBJ1-1 and V is TRBV29-1; TRBD1 might be the D (5 bases). This TCR came from a person aged 35 to 85 with oral cavity squamous cell carcinoma. The CDR3 loop is CSVVTENTEAFF. The CDR3 nucleotides read TGCAGCGTTGTGACAGAGAACACTGAAGCTTTCTTT.